This TCR beta chain was recovered during a study of blood T cell repertoires in COVID-19. Overall study context: COVID-19 samples, acute and convalescent, were from the United States, Italy and Spain. T cells, B-cell-depleted T cells, or PBMCs supplied cDNA or gDNA.

The CDR3 contains 15 residues. With 8 bases clipped from V and 7 bases from J, the junction kept 17 bases outside the gene matches. CDR1 is MDHEN, CDR2 SYDVKM, per germline. In assigning cohorts, the study relied on participant-reported clinical history. Each recovered donor of Cohort 3 presented with two negative PCRs, clearance, or symptom resolution. Generated by immunoSEQ multiplex PCR, the TCRdb table keeps only in-frame clones and is missing some. The sample has over 250,000 clones; roughly 90% are singletons. The chain couples TRBV28 to TRBJ2-7, with 7 bases lining up with TRBD2. Sequencing input: PBMCs or T cells enriched from blood (not recorded which). The receptor was isolated from a woman in her twenties or thirties who had recovered from COVID-19. The CDR3 DNA reads as TGTGCCAGCGGTTACAGCGGGACGTCCAAAGGAGAGCAGTACTTC. Protein product: CASGYSGTSKGEQYF.